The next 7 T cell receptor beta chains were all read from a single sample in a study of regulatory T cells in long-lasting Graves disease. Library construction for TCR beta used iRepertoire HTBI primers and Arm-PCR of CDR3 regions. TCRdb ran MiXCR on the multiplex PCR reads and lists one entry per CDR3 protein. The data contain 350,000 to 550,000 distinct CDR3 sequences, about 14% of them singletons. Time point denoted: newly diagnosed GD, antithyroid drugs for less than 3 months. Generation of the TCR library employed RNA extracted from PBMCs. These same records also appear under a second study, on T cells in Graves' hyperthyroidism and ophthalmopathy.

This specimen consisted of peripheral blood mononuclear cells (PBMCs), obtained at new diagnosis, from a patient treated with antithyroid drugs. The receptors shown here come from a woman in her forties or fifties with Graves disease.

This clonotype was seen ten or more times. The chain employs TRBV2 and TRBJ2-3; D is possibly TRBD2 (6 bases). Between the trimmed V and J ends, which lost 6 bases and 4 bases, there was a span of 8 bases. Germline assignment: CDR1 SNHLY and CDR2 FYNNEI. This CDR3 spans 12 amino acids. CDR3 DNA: TGTGCCAGCAGGGAGCGGGCAGATACGCAGTATTTT. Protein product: CASRERADTQYF.

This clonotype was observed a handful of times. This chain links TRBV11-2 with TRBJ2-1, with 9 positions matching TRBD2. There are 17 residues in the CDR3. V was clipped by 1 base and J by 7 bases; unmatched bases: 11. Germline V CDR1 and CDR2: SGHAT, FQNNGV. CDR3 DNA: TGTGCCAGCAGCTTAGGTAGGGGTAGCGGGAGCAATAATGAGCAGTTCTTC. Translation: CASSLGRGSGSNNEQFF.

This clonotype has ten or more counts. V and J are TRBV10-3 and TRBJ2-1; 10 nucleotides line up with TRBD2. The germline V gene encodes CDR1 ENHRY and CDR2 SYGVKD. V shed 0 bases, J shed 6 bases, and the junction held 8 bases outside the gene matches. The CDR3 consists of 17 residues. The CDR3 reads CAISESLLAGAANEQFF. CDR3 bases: TGTGCCATCAGTGAGTCCCTGCTAGCGGGAGCGGCCAATGAGCAGTTCTTC.

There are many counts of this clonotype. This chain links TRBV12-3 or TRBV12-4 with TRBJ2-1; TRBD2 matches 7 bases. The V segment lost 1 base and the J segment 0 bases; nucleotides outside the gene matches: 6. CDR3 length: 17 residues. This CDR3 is CASSLGSGPSSYNEQFF. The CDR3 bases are TGTGCCAGCAGTTTAGGTAGCGGGCCGAGCTCCTACAATGAGCAGTTCTTC.

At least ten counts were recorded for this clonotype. The CDR3 DNA is TGTGCCAGCAGTTTATTGGCGAATTCAAGATACGAGCAGTACTTC. This translates into CASSLLANSRYEQYF. The rearrangement joins TRBV28 to TRBJ2-7; D unclear. This CDR3 contains 15 residues. Germline CDR1 reads MDHEN; CDR2 reads SYDVKM. Trimming removed 1 base at V and 4 bases at J, with 14 bases between.

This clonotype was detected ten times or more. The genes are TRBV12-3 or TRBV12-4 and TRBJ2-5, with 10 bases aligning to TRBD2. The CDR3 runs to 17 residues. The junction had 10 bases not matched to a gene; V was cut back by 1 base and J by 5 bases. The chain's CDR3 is CASSLGREGLAPETQYF. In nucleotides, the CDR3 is TGTGCCAGCAGTTTAGGCCGCGAGGGACTAGCGCCCGAGACCCAGTACTTC.

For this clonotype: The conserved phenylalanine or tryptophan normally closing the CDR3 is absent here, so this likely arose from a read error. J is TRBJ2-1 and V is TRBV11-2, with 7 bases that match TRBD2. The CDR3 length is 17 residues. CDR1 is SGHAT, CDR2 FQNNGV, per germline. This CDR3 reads CASSLGLSPSGYNVQFL. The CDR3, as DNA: TGTGCCAGCAGCTTAGGTCTTAGTCCTAGCGGCTACAATGTGCAGTTCTTG.